The TCR beta chain under discussion was sequenced for a study of CD8+ T cells in alopecia areata. The overall study: It was oral tofacitinib, at 5 to 10 mg twice daily, that treated patients received. Study-level points and caveats: Patients shared TCRs less clearly than mice did, possibly for HLA-related reasons.

Following extraction, RNA underwent reverse transcription to cDNA, which served as the sequencing template. Repertoires were generated with immunoSEQ multiplex PCR, while TCRdb's copy carries only in-frame clones and drops some. This table has approximately 300,000 clones, 55% to 70% appearing once. As regards this clone: The target antigen is unknown.

Treatment denoted: oral pan-JAK inhibitor, 5-10 mg twice daily. From alopecia areata patients, lesional scalp punch biopsies and peripheral blood were collected. PBMCs yielded sorted CD4+ and CD8+ T cells. Germline V gives CDR1 DFQATT, CDR2 SNEGSKA (reference sequence). This CDR3 is built from 11 residues. Trimming left V 6 bases short and J 8 bases short, with 11 bases between. V is TRBV20-1 and J is TRBJ1-5; possible D gene TRBD1, 5 bases. The specimen was CD4+ T cells sorted from blood, collected at week 24, from a patient treated with tofacitinib. The receptor comes from a human donor with alopecia areata. The CDR3 sequence is CSAQTREPQHF. CDR3 nucleotide sequence: TGCAGTGCCCAAACCAGGGAGCCCCAGCATTTT.